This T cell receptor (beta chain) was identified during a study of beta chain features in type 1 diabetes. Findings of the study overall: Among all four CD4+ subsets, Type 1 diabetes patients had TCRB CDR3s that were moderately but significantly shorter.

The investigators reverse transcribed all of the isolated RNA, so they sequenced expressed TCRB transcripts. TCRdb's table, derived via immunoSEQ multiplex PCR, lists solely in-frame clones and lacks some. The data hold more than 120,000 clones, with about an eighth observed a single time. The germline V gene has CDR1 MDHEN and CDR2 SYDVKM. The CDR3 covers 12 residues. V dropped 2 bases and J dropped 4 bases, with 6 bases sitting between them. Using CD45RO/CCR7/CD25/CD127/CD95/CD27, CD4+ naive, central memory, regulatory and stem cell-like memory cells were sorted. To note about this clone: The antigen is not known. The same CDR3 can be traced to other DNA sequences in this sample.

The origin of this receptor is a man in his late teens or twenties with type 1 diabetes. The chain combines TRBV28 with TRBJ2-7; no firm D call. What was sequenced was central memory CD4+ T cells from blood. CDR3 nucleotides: TGTGCCAGCAGTTTAAAGGGTTACGAGCAGTACTTC. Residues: CASSLKGYEQYF.